This T cell receptor beta chain was recovered during a study of memory CD4+ T cells and cytomegalovirus serostatus. On this clone: The target antigen is unknown. No DNA is shown, since the ends of the CDR3 on it are uncertain; the CDR3 is the one TCRdb lists.

Germline V gives CDR1 SGHTA, CDR2 FQGNSA. The CDR3 numbers 17 amino acids, ends counted. Points from the study as a whole: About 40% of the roughly 160 known CMV-associated TCRbeta sequences appeared in CD4+ memory. Median bootstrapped AUC for CMV status was approximately 0.96 originally, approximately 0.91 US-trained.

Some clones are missing from TCRdb's copy, which holds only in-frame ones; the method was immunoSEQ multiplex PCR. This sample carries tens of thousands of clones, roughly 73% of them seen once, and the ten largest clones take about 0.8%. The sort gate was single viable CD3+CD4+CD8-CD45RO+ cells for memory CD4+ T cells. The chain combines TRBV7-2 with TRBJ2-5; no check of the table's D call, TRBD2, against the DNA was made. This sequence was found in an adult in good health and CMV-seronegative. Sample: memory CD4+ T cells from blood. This CDR3 is CASSFDVGGGANILGNF.